This T cell receptor beta chain was sequenced during a study of tumor-infiltrating lymphocytes in oesophageal squamous cell carcinoma. TCRdb recomputed calls from the PCR reads with MiXCR, one row per CDR3 protein. The sample records around 6,200 distinct CDR3 sequences, nearly 15% being singletons. CDR3 length: 16 amino acids. CDR1 and CDR2 (germline): SGDLS, YYNGEE. V was clipped by 0 bases and J by 6 bases, with 17 bases between them. The sequenced sample consisted of normal esophageal tissue next to the tumor. The V and J genes are TRBV9 and TRBJ2-3; weak D call: TRBD2 (7 bases). This TCR was sampled from a male donor with esophageal squamous cell carcinoma. CDR3 loop: CASSVAVGGALDTQYF. The CDR3 DNA reads TGTGCCAGCAGCGTAGCTGTGGGGGGGGCCCTGGATACGCAGTATTTT. Complete variable domain (other parts from reference TRBV9 and TRBJ2-3): DSGVTQTPKHLITATGQRVTLRCSPRSGDLSVYWYQQSLDQGLQFLIQYYNGEERAKGNILERFSAQQFPDLHSELNLSSLELGDSALYFCASSVAVGGALDTQYFGPGTRLTVL.